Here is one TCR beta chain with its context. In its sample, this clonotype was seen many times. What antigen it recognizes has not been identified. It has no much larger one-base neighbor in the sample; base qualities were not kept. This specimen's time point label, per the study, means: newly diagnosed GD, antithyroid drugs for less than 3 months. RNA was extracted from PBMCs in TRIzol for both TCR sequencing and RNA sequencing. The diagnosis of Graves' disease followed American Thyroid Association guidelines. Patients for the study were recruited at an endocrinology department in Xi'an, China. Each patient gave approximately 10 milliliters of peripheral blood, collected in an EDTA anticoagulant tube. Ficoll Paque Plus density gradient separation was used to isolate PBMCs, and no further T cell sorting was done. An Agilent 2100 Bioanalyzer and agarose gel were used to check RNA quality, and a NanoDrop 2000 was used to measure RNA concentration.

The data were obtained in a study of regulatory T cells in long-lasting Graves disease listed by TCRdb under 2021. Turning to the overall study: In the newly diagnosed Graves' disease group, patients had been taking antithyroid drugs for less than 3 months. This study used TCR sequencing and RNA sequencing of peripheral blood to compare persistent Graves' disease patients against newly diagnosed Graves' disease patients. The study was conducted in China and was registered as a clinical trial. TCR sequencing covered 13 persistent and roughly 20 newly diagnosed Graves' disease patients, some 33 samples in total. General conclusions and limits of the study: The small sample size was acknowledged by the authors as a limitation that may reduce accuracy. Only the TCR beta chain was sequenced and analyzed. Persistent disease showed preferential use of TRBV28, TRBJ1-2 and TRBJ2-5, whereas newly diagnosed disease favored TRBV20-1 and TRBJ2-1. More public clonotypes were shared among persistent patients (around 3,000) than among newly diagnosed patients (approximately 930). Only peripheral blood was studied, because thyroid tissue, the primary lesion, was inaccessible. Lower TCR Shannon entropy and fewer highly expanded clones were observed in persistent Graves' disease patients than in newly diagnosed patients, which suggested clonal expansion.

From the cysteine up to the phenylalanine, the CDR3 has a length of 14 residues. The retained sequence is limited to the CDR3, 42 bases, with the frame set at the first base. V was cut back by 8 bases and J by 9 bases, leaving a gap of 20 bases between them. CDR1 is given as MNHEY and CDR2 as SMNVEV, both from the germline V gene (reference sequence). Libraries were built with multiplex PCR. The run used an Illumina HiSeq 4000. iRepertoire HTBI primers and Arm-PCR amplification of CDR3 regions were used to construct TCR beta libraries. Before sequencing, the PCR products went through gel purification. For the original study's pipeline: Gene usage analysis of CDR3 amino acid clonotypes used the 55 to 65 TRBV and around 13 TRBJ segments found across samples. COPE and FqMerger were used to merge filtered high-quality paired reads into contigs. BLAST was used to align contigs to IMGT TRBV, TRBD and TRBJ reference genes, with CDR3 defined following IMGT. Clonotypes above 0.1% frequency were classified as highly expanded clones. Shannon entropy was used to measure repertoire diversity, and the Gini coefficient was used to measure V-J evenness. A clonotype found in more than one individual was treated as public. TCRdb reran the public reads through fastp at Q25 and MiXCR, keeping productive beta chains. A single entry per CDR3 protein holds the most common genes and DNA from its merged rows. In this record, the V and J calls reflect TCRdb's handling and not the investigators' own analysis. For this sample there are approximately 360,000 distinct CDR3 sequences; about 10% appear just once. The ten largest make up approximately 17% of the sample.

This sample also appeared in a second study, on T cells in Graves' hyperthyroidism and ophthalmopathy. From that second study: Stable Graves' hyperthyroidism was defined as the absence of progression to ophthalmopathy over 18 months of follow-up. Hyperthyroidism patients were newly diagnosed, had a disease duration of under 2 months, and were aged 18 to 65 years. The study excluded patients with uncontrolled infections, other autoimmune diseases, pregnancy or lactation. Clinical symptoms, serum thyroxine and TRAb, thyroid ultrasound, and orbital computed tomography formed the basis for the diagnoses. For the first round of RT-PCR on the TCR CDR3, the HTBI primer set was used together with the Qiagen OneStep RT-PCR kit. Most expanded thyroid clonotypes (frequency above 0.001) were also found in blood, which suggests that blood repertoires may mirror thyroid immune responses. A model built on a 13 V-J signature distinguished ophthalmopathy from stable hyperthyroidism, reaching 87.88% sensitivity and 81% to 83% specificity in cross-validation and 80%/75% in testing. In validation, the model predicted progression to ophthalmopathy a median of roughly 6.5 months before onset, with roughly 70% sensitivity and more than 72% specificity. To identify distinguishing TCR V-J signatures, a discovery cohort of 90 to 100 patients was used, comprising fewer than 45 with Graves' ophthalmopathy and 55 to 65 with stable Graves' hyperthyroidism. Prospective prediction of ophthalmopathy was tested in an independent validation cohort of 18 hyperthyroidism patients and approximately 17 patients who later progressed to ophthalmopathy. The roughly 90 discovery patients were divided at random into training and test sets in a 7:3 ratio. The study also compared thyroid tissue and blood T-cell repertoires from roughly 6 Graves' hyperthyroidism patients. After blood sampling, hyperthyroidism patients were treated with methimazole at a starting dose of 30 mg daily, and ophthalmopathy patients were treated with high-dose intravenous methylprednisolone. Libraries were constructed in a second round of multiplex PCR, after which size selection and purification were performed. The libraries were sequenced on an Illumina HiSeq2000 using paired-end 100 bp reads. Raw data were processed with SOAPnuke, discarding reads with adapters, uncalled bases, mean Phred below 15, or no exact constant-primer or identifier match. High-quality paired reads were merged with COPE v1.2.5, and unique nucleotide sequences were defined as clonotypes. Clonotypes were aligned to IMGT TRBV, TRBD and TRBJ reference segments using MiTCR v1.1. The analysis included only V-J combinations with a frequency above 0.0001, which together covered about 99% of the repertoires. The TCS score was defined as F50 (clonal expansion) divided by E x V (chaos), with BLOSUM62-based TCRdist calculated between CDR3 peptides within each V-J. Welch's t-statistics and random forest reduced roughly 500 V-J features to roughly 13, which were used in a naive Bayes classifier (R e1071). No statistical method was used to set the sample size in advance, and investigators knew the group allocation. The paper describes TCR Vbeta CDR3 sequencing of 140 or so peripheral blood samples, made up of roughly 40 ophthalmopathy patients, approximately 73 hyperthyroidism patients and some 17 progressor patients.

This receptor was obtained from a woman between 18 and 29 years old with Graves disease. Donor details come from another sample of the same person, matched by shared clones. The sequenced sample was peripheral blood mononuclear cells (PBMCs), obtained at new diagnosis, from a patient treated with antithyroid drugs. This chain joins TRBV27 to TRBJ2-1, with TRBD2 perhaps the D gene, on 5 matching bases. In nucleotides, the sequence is TGTGCCAGCTGTCGCGGGCGGGTCCTGGGTGAGCAGTTCTTC. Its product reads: CASCRGRVLGEQFF.